The 27 T cell receptor beta chains in this list originate from one sample, sequenced in a study of cytomegalovirus exposure and HLA in healthy donors. The PCR contained 60 Vbeta and 13 Jbeta primers. TCRdb keeps only in-frame clones here, not all; method: immunoSEQ multiplex PCR. Found here are 130,000 or so clones, approximately 80% of them singletons; the top ten hold more than 1.5%. Sequencing was performed on PBMCs. The receptors derive from a woman aged 40 to 50 in good health and CMV-seronegative.

The chain employs TRBV28 and TRBJ2-2; 8 bases map to TRBD2. The CDR3 contains 11 residues. J lost 11 bases, V lost 6 bases, and 2 bases had no gene match. Germline lookup yields CDR1 MDHEN and CDR2 SYDVKM. The CDR3 protein is CASRGLVELFF. The CDR3 DNA follows: TGTGCCAGCAGGGGACTAGTCGAGCTGTTTTTT.

The rearrangement joins TRBV5-6 to TRBJ2-7; tentative D call: TRBD1 (6 bases). Germline CDR1 is SGHDT and CDR2 is YYEEEE. Deletions cut 4 bases from V and 0 bases from J, with 8 bases between. The CDR3 contains 13 residues. The CDR3: CASSPGHSYEQYF. The CDR3 bases are TGTGCCAGCAGCCCGGGACACTCCTACGAGCAGTACTTC.

This clone has just one count. V and J are TRBV7-9 and TRBJ2-1; TRBD2 matches at 7 bases. Germline V CDR1 and CDR2: SEHNR, FQNEAQ (reference sequence). V shed 6 bases, J shed 3 bases, and the junction held 17 bases outside the gene matches. The CDR3 runs to 18 residues. CDR3 nucleotides: TGTGCCAGCAGTCATGATCTCCGGGGGGAGTTATACTACAATGAGCAGTTCTTC. This translates into CASSHDLRGELYYNEQFF.

This clone came up a few times. V and J are TRBV7-2 and TRBJ2-5, with D possibly being TRBD1 (6 bases). Germline lookup yields CDR1 SGHTA and CDR2 FQGNSA. Trimming took 6 bases from V and 4 from J, leaving 18 bases between them. The CDR3 spans 15 residues. DNA of the CDR3: TGTGCCAGCAGTATTTGGGACACCCTAGGAGAGACCCAGTACTTC. The encoded protein is CASSIWDTLGETQYF.

CDR3: CASRLATYQETQYF. The DNA of the CDR3 is TGTGCCAGCAGACTAGCAACCTACCAAGAGACCCAGTACTTC. The V call is TRBV6-6, the J call TRBJ2-5; TRBD2 is a possible D gene (6 bases). V dropped 6 bases and J dropped 0 bases, with 11 bases sitting between them. CDR1 is MNHNY, CDR2 SVGAGI, per germline (reference sequence). This CDR3 has 14 amino acids.

The genes are TRBV7-2 and TRBJ2-1; 7 bases agree with TRBD1. This CDR3 has 16 amino acids. V lost 5 bases, J lost 5 bases, and 12 bases stayed unmatched. Germline-derived CDR1 and CDR2 are SGHTA and FQGNSA. CDR3: CASSPPTGQAHNEQFF. The CDR3 DNA follows: TGTGCCAGCAGCCCACCTACCGGACAGGCCCACAATGAGCAGTTCTTC. Full variable domain (remainder filled in from reference TRBV7-2 and TRBJ2-1): GAGVSQSPSNKVTEKGKDVELRCDPISGHTALYWYRQSLGQGLEFLIYFQGNSAPDKSGLPSDRFSAERTGGSVSTLTIQRTQQEDSAVYLCASSPPTGQAHNEQFFGPGTRLTVL.

The chain recombines TRBV7-6 with TRBJ2-1; no clear D. Per the germline V gene, CDR1 is SGHVS and CDR2 is FNYEAQ. The CDR3 has 16 residues. V was shortened by 5 bases and J by 5 bases, with 19 bases between the two germline ends. CDR3: CASSDPIRSVDNEQFF. In DNA, the CDR3 is TGTGCCAGCAGCGATCCGATAAGAAGTGTAGACAATGAGCAGTTCTTC.

CDR3 in amino acids: CASSGTGVGEQYF. The CDR3 DNA follows: TGTGCCAGCAGTGGGACAGGGGTAGGCGAGCAGTACTTC. The chain links TRBV28 to TRBJ2-7; 10 nucleotides align to TRBD1. CDR1 and CDR2 (germline): MDHEN, SYDVKM. The V segment lost 5 bases and the J segment 6 bases; nucleotides outside the gene matches: 4. The CDR3 spans 13 residues. The full variable domain, its missing parts supplied by reference TRBV28 and TRBJ2-7, is DVKVTQSSRYLVKRTGEKVFLECVQDMDHENMFWYRQDPGLGLRLIYFSYDVKMKEKGDIPEGYSVSREKKERFSLILESASTNQTSMYLCASSGTGVGEQYFGPGTRLTVT.

The V call is TRBV5-4, the J call TRBJ1-2; D perhaps matches TRBD1 (5 bases). V was trimmed by 10 bases and J by 0 bases, leaving 16 bases between them. The CDR3 is made up of 14 amino acids. Germline V lookup: CDR1 SGHNT, CDR2 YYREEE (reference sequence). In DNA form, the CDR3 reads TGTGCCTTTTGGCCGGGACTTCCTAACTATGGCTACACCTTC. It yields the protein CAFWPGLPNYGYTF.

The rearrangement uses TRBV7-9 and TRBJ2-1; 7 bases map to TRBD2. Trimming at V came to 4 bases and at J to 8 bases, leaving 11 bases not matched to a gene. The CDR3 totals 15 residues. Germline V gene lookup returns CDR1 SEHNR and CDR2 FQNEAQ (reference sequence). The CDR3 DNA reads as TGTGCCAGCAGCTACGTCGGGAGGTCGGGCGATGAGCAGTTCTTC. This sequence encodes CASSYVGRSGDEQFF. Full variable domain (outside the CDR3, taken from reference TRBV7-9 and TRBJ2-1): DTGVSQNPRHKITKRGQNVTFRCDPISEHNRLYWYRQTLGQGPEFLTYFQNEAQLEKSRLLSDRFSAERPKGSFSTLEIQRTEQGDSAMYLCASSYVGRSGDEQFFGPGTRLTVL.

Of note for this clone: At the DNA level, this CDR3 is encoded by other sequences in the same sample as well. The chain has TRBV4-1 and TRBJ1-1; unclear D gene. The V gene's germline CDR1 is MGHRA and CDR2 YSYEKL. CDR3 length: 13 amino acids. V was cut by 0 bases and J by 4 bases, with 6 bases left in between. CDR3 in DNA: TGCGCCAGCAGCCAAGAACGCGGCACTGAAGCTTTCTTT. Encoded protein: CASSQERGTEAFF.

The chain is built from TRBV28 and TRBJ1-3; possibly TRBD1 for D (5 bases). V dropped 8 bases and J dropped 2 bases, with 7 bases sitting between them. Germline V gives CDR1 MDHEN, CDR2 SYDVKM. The CDR3 is made up of 12 amino acids. CDR3 amino acids: CASGQTGNTIYF. The CDR3 nucleotides read TGTGCCAGCGGACAAACTGGAAACACCATATATTTT.

V gene TRBV28 combines with J gene TRBJ1-5, with D perhaps TRBD1 (6 bases). Germline CDR1 reads MDHEN; CDR2 reads SYDVKM. This CDR3 comprises 16 residues. V shed 4 bases and J shed 2 bases, with 15 bases lying between them. In DNA, the CDR3 is TGTGCCAGCAGTTGGGGGCAGGCGGGGGGCAATCAGCCCCAGCATTTT. Translated: CASSWGQAGGNQPQHF.

The rearrangement links TRBV2 to TRBJ1-4; D uncertain. The CDR3 has 16 residues. Per the germline V gene, CDR1 is SNHLY and CDR2 is FYNNEI. Trimming removed 11 bases at V and 0 bases at J, with 19 bases between. CDR3 region: CAGSTRRPATNEKLFF. The CDR3 nucleotides read TGTGCCGGCTCGACACGAAGGCCTGCAACTAATGAAAAACTGTTTTTT.

The chain uses TRBV7-2 and TRBJ2-7; TRBD2 matches 11 bases. The ends lost 6 bases at V and 4 bases at J; junction bases unmatched: 11. The CDR3 has 16 residues. Per the germline V gene, CDR1 is SGHTA and CDR2 is FQGNSA. The CDR3 DNA sequence: TGTGCCAGCAGTTCTTCCCCCCTAGCGGGAGGATACGAGCAGTACTTC. Translated, it gives CASSSSPLAGGYEQYF.

The chain couples TRBV7-3 to TRBJ2-5, with a possible D match to TRBD1 (8 bases). The CDR3 is made up of 15 amino acids. CDR1 and CDR2 from the germline V gene are SGHTA and FQGTGA. The ends were cut back, 2 bases at V and 2 bases at J, with 12 bases in the middle. This CDR3 is CASSLDRGGQETQYF. The CDR3 bases are TGTGCCAGCAGCTTAGACAGGGGAGGGCAAGAGACCCAGTACTTC.

The chain joins TRBV5-1 to TRBJ2-3, with D perhaps TRBD1 (6 bases). CDR3 size: 15 residues. V was shortened by 6 bases and J by 0 bases, with 14 bases between the two germline ends. The germline gives CDR1 SGHRS, CDR2 YFSETQ. The CDR3: CASNRESSSTDTQYF. The CDR3, as DNA: TGCGCCAGCAACAGGGAGTCCTCAAGCACAGATACGCAGTATTTT.

The chain has TRBV6-1 and TRBJ2-5; the match to TRBD1 covers 9 bases. Germline lookup yields CDR1 MNHNS and CDR2 SASEGT. The length of the CDR3 is 15 residues. V shed 5 bases, J shed 4 bases, and the junction held 8 bases outside the gene matches. The CDR3 here is CASSKPGQGSETQYF. DNA for the CDR3: TGTGCCAGCAGTAAACCGGGACAGGGTTCAGAGACCCAGTACTTC.

This sequence joins TRBV5-1 and TRBJ2-1; 8 nucleotides match TRBD2. This CDR3 comprises 13 residues. CDR1 and CDR2 (germline): SGHRS, YFSETQ. J lost 15 bases, V lost 3 bases, and 11 bases had no gene match. For the CDR3, the DNA is TGCGCCAGCAGCTCGACTACTAGCGGAGGACCGTTCTTC. This codes for CASSSTTSGGPFF.

This sequence joins TRBV30 and TRBJ2-3; D not certain. V was clipped by 2 bases and J by 1 base, with 10 bases between them. The CDR3 runs to 14 residues. Germline V CDR1 and CDR2: GTSNPN, SVGIG (reference sequence). The CDR3 is CAWSKPGGTDTQYF. Here the CDR3 DNA reads TGTGCCTGGAGTAAGCCAGGCGGCACAGATACGCAGTATTTT. Supplemented by reference TRBV30 and TRBJ2-3, the full variable domain reads SQTIHQWPATLVQPVGSPLSLECTVEGTSNPNLYWYRQAAGRGLQLLFYSVGIGQISSEVPQNLSASRPQDRQFILSSKKLLLSDSGFYLCAWSKPGGTDTQYFGPGTRLTVL.

This chain uses TRBV7-9 with TRBJ2-2; 8 bases are shared with TRBD1. Per germline, CDR1 SEHNR and CDR2 FQNEAQ (reference sequence). This CDR3 has 16 residues. V was pared by 5 bases and J by 0 bases, with 5 bases of the junction left unmatched. The CDR3 region has the DNA TGTGCCAGCAGCCCTCCGGGACAGGCGAACACCGGGGAGCTGTTTTTT. Its translation is CASSPPGQANTGELFF.

This chain links TRBV6-4 with TRBJ1-2; TRBD1 might be the D (6 bases). The V end was cut by 6 bases, the J end by 1 base, with 15 bases between. The CDR3 totals 15 residues. CDR1 and CDR2 from the germline V gene are MRHNA and SNTAGT. The CDR3 DNA reads as TGTGCCAGCAGACCGGAGGGGGGGGTTAACTATGGCTACACCTTC. Translated: CASRPEGGVNYGYTF.

The gene calls are TRBV14 and TRBJ1-1; tentative D call: TRBD1 (6 bases). Germline loops: CDR1 SGHDN, CDR2 FVKESK. The CDR3 is 13 residues long. Trimming cost V 5 bases and J 4 bases, with 11 bases left between them. CDR3 amino acids: CASSTTRGTEAFF. The CDR3 nucleotides are TGTGCCAGCAGCACAACCAGGGGCACTGAAGCTTTCTTT.

This clone has just a few counts. The chain couples TRBV28 to TRBJ2-3, with D perhaps TRBD2 (7 bases). From germline, CDR1 is MDHEN and CDR2 SYDVKM. The CDR3 extends over 16 amino acids. The V and J ends lost 1 base and 5 bases respectively, with 16 bases between them. The CDR3 here is CASSLFWGRGEDTQYF. CDR3 in DNA: TGTGCCAGCAGTTTATTTTGGGGGAGGGGGGAAGATACGCAGTATTTT.

This chain uses TRBV15 with TRBJ2-7, with TRBD1 matching 11 bases. V gave up 2 bases and J gave up 6 bases; unmatched junction bases: 6. The CDR3 sequence is 15 residues long. CDR1 and CDR2 (germline): LNHNV, YYDKDF (reference sequence). The CDR3, as DNA: TGTGCCACCAGCAGATCGGGACAGGGGGGAATCGAGCAGTACTTC. Its translation is CATSRSGQGGIEQYF. Variable domain in full (rest from reference TRBV15 and TRBJ2-7): DAMVIQNPRYQVTQFGKPVTLSCSQTLNHNVMYWYQQKSSQAPKLLFHYYDKDFNNEADTPDNFQSRRPNTSFCFLDIRSPGLGDTAMYLCATSRSGQGGIEQYFGPGTRLTVT.

V and J are TRBV28 and TRBJ1-5; no clear D. The CDR3 is 14 residues long. From germline, CDR1 is MDHEN and CDR2 SYDVKM. The V end was cut by 3 bases, the J end by 4 bases, with 10 bases between. CDR3 sequence: CASSFPILNQPQHF. CDR3 nucleotide sequence: TGTGCCAGCAGTTTTCCCATACTAAATCAGCCCCAGCATTTT.

V is TRBV5-1 and J is TRBJ2-7; a weak D match, TRBD2 (6 bases). This CDR3 is 15 amino acids long. CDR1 is SGHRS, CDR2 YFSETQ, per germline. The V end was cut by 4 bases, the J end by 0 bases, with 14 bases between. CDR3 loop: CASSGGWTNSYEQYF. Written as DNA, the CDR3 is TGCGCCAGCAGCGGCGGGTGGACTAACTCCTACGAGCAGTACTTC.